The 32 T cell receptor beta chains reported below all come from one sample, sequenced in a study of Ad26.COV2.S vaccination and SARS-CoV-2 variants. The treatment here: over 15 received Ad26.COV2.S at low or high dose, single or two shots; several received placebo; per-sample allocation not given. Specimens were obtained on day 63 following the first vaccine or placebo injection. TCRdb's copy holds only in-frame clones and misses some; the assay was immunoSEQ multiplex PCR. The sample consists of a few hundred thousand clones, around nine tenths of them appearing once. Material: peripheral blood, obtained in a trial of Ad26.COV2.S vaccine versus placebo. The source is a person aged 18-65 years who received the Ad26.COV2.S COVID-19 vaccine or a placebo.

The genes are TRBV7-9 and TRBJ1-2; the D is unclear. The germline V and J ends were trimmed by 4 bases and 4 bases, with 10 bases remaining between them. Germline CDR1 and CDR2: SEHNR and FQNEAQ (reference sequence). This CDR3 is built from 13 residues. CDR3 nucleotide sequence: TGTGCCAGCAGCTCAACAACTGGCTATGGCTACACCTTC. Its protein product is CASSSTTGYGYTF.

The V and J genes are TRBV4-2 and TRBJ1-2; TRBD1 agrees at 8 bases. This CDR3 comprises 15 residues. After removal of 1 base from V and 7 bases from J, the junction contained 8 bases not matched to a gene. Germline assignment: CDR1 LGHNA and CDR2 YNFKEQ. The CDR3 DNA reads TGTGCCAGCAGCCAAGTGGACAGGGAAGAAGGTGGCTACACCTTC. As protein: CASSQVDREEGGYTF.

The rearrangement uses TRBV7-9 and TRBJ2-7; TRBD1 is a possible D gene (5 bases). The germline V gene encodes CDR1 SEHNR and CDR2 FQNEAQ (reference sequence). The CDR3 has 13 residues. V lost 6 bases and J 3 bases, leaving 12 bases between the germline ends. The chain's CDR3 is CASRGRLGYEQYF. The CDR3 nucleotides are TGTGCCAGCAGGGGGCGACTGGGCTACGAGCAGTACTTC.

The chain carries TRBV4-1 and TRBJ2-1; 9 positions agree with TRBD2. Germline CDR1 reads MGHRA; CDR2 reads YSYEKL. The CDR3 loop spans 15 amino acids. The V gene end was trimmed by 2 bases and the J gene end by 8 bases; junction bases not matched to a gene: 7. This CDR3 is CASSQIAGAGDEQFF. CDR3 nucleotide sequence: TGCGCCAGCAGCCAAATAGCGGGGGCCGGAGATGAGCAGTTCTTC.

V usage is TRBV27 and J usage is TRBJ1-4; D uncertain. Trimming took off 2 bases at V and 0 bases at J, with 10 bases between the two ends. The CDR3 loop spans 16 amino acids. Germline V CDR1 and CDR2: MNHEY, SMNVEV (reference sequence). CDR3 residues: CASSLVRSATNEKLFF. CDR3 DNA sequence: TGTGCCAGCAGTTTAGTCCGTTCTGCAACTAATGAAAAACTGTTTTTT.

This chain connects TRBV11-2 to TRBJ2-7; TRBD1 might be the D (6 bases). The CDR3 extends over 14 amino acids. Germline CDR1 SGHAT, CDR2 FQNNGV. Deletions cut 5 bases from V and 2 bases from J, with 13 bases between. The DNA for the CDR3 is TGTGCCAGCAGCCCCGGACACAGGGCCTACGAGCAGTACTTC. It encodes CASSPGHRAYEQYF.

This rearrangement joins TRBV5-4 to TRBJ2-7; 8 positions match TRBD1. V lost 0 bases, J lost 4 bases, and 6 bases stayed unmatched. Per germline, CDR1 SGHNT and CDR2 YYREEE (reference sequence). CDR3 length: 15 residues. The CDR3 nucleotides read TGTGCCAGCAGCTTGGGATTCCAGGGGGCTTACGAGCAGTACTTC. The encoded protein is CASSLGFQGAYEQYF.

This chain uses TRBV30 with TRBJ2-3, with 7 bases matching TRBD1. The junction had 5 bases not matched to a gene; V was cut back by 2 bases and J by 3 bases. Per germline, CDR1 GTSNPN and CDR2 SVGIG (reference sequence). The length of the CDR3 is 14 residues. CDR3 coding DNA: TGTGCCTGGAGTTTTAACAGGGGAACAGATACGCAGTATTTT. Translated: CAWSFNRGTDTQYF.

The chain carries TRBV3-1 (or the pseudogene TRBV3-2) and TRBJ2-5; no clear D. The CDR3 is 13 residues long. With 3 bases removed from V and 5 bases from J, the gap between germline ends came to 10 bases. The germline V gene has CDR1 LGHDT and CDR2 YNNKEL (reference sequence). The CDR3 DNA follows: TGTGCCAGCAGCCACCCAGTAGGGGAGACCCAGTACTTC. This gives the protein CASSHPVGETQYF.

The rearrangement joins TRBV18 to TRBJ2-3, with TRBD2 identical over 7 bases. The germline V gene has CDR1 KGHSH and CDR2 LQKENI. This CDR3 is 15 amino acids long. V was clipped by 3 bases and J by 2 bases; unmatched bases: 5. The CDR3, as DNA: TGTGCCAGCTCACCCTTAGCGGGCGCCACAGATACGCAGTATTTT. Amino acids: CASSPLAGATDTQYF.

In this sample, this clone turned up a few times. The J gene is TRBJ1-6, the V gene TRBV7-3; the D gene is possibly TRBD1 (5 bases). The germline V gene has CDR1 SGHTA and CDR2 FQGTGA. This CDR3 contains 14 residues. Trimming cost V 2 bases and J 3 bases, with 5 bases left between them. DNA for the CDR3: TGTGCCAGCAGCTTAGGGGGCTATAATTCACCCCTCCACTTT. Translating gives CASSLGGYNSPLHF.

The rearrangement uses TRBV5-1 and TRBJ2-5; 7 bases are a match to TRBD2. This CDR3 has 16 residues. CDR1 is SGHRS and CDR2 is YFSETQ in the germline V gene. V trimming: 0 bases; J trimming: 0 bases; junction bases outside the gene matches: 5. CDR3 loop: CASSLEAGKDQETQYF. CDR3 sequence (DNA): TGCGCCAGCAGCTTGGAAGCGGGGAAAGACCAAGAGACCCAGTACTTC.

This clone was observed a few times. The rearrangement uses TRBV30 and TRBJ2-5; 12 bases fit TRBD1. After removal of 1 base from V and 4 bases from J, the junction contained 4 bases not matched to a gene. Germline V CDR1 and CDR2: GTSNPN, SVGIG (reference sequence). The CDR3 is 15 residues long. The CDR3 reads CAWSGGQGARETQYF. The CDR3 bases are TGTGCCTGGAGTGGGGGACAGGGGGCCCGAGAGACCCAGTACTTC. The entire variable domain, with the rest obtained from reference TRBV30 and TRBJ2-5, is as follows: SQTIHQWPATLVQPVGSPLSLECTVEGTSNPNLYWYRQAAGRGLQLLFYSVGIGQISSEVPQNLSASRPQDRQFILSSKKLLLSDSGFYLCAWSGGQGARETQYFGPGTRLLVL.

The CDR3 loop reads CASSQGPGAVGGYTF. Here the CDR3 DNA reads TGCGCCAGCAGCCAAGGGCCAGGGGCAGTCGGTGGCTACACCTTC. The chain has TRBV4-3 and TRBJ1-2; D is perhaps TRBD1 (6 bases). CDR1 and CDR2 (germline): LGHNA, YSLEER. Trimming took off 1 base at V and 7 bases at J, with 16 bases between the two ends. This CDR3 has 15 residues.

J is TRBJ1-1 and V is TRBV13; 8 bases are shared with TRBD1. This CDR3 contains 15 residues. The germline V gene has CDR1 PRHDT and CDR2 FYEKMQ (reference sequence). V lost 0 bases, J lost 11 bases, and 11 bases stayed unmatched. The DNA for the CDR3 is TGTGCCAGCAGCTTAGGACGTGCAGGGGGCCGTATGGCTTTCTTT. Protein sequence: CASSLGRAGGRMAFF.

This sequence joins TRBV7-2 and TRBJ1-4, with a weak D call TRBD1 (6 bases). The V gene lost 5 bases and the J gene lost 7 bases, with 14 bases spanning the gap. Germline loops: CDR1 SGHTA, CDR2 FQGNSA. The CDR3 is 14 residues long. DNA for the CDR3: TGTGCCAGCAGCCCGCAGGGGCTTGGTGAAAAACTGTTTTTT. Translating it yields CASSPQGLGEKLFF. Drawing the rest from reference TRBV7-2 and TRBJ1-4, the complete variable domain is GAGVSQSPSNKVTEKGKDVELRCDPISGHTALYWYRQSLGQGLEFLIYFQGNSAPDKSGLPSDRFSAERTGGSVSTLTIQRTQQEDSAVYLCASSPQGLGEKLFFGSGTQLSVL.

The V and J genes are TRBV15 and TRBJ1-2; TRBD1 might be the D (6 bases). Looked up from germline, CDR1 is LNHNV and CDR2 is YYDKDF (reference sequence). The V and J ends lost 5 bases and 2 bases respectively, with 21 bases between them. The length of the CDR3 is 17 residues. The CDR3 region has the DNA TGTGCCACCAGCGCGAAGAGTCACAGGGTCGGGAACTATGGCTACACCTTC. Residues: CATSAKSHRVGNYGYTF.

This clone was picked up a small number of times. The CDR3 region has the DNA TGTGCCAGCAGCTCCCGCCAGGGGACGCAGGCATATGGCTACACCTTC. Its translation is CASSSRQGTQAYGYTF. V is TRBV27 and J is TRBJ1-2; D might be TRBD1 (6 bases). This CDR3 spans 16 amino acids. Deletions cut 6 bases from V and 5 bases from J, with 22 bases between. CDR1 is MNHEY, CDR2 SMNVEV, per germline (reference sequence).

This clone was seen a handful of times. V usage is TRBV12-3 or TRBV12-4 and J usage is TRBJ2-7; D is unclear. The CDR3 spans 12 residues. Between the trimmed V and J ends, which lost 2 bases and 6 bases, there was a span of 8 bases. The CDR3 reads CASSLRASEQYF. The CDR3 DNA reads TGTGCCAGCAGTTTACGGGCGAGCGAGCAGTACTTC.

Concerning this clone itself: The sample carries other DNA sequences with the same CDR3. CDR3 protein: CASSPGTANQPQHF. CDR3 coding DNA: TGTGCCAGCTCACCCGGGACAGCGAATCAGCCCCAGCATTTT. This chain uses TRBV18 with TRBJ1-5; 7 bases are a match to TRBD1. The germline V gene has CDR1 KGHSH and CDR2 LQKENI. J gave up 4 bases and V 3 bases, and 3 bases lay outside the gene matches. The length of the CDR3 is 14 residues. Based on the CDR3 plus reference TRBV18 and TRBJ1-5, the full variable domain is NAGVMQNPRHLVRRRGQEARLRCSPMKGHSHVYWYRQLPEEGLKFMVYLQKENIIDESGMPKERFSAEFPKEGPSILRIQQVVRGDSAAYFCASSPGTANQPQHFGDGTRLSIL.

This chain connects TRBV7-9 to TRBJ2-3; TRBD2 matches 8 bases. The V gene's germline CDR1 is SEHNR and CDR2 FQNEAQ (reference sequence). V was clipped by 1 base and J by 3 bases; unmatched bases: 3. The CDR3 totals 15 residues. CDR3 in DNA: TGTGCCAGCAGCTTAGACGGGACTAGAACAGATACGCAGTATTTT. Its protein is CASSLDGTRTDTQYF.

The CDR3 DNA sequence: TGTGCCAGCAGCTTAGTGGCCGGGATGGGGTCACCCCTCCACTTT. Its translation is CASSLVAGMGSPLHF. V and J are TRBV7-9 and TRBJ1-6; D remains unclear. This CDR3 is 15 amino acids long. Deletions cut 1 base from V and 10 bases from J, with 14 bases between. Germline lookup yields CDR1 SEHNR and CDR2 FQNEAQ (reference sequence). Supplemented by reference TRBV7-9 and TRBJ1-6, the full variable domain reads DTGVSQNPRHKITKRGQNVTFRCDPISEHNRLYWYRQTLGQGPEFLTYFQNEAQLEKSRLLSDRFSAERPKGSFSTLEIQRTEQGDSAMYLCASSLVAGMGSPLHFGNGTRLTVT.

DNA of the CDR3: TGTGCCAGCAGCTTCGGGACAGGGGTCTCTGGAAACACCATATATTTT. Translated, it gives CASSFGTGVSGNTIYF. The gene calls are TRBV9 and TRBJ1-3, with 10 bases fitting TRBD1. Germline V CDR1 and CDR2: SGDLS, YYNGEE. J gave up 0 bases and V 4 bases, and 4 bases lay outside the gene matches. There are 16 residues in the CDR3. The complete variable domain, with remaining parts taken from reference TRBV9 and TRBJ1-3, reads DSGVTQTPKHLITATGQRVTLRCSPRSGDLSVYWYQQSLDQGLQFLIQYYNGEERAKGNILERFSAQQFPDLHSELNLSSLELGDSALYFCASSFGTGVSGNTIYFGEGSWLTVV.

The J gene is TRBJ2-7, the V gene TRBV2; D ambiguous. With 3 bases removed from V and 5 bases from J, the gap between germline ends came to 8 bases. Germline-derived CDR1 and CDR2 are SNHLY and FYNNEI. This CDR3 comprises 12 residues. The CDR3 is CASSDGYNEQYF. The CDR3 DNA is TGTGCCAGCAGTGACGGTTACAACGAGCAGTACTTC.

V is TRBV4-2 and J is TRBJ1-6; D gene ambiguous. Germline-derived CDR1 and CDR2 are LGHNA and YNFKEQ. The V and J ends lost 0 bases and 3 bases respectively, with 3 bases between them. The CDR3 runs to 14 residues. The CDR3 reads CASSQDGYNSPLHF. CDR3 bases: TGTGCCAGCAGCCAAGACGGCTATAATTCACCCCTCCACTTT.

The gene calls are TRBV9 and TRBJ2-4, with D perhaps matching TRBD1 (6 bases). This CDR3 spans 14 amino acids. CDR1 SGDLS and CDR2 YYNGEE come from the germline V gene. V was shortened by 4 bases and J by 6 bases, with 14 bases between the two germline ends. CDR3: CASSTGTGGNIQYF. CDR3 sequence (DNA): TGTGCCAGCAGCACAGGGACGGGTGGAAACATTCAGTACTTC.

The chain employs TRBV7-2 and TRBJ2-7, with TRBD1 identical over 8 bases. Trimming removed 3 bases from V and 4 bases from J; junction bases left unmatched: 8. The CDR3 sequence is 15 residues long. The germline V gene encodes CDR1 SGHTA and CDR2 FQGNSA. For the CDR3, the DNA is TGTGCCAGCAGCTTCCGCGGGACAGGACCTTACGAGCAGTACTTC. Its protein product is CASSFRGTGPYEQYF.

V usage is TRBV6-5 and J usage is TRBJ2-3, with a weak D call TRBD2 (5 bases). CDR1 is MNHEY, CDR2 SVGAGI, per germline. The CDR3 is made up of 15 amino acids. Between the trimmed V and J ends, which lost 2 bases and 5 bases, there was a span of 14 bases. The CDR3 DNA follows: TGTGCCAGCAGTTACGGAATAGCGTTGTTAGATACGCAGTATTTT. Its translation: CASSYGIALLDTQYF.

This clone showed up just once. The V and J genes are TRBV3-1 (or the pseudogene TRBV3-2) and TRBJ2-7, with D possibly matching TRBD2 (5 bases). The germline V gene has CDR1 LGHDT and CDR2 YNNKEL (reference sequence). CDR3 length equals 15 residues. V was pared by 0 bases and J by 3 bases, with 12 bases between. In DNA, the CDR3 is TGTGCCAGCAGCCAAGACGAGGGATCCTACTACGAGCAGTACTTC. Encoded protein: CASSQDEGSYYEQYF.

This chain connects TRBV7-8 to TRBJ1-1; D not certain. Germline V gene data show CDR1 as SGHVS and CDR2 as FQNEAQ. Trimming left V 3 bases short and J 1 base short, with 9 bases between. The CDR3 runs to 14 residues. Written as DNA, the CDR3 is TGTGCCAGCAGCTTCATTTGGGAGAACACTGAAGCTTTCTTT. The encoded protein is CASSFIWENTEAFF.

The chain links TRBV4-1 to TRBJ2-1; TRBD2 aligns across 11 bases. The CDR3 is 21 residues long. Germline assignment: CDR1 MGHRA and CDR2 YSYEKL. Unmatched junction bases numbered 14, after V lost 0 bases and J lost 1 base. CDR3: CASSQEATSGAFMGSYNEQFF. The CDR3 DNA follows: TGCGCCAGCAGCCAAGAGGCGACTAGCGGGGCCTTTATGGGGTCCTACAATGAGCAGTTCTTC.

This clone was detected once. Here the CDR3 DNA reads TGTGCCAGCAGCTCCGACAGGGAGAATGAAAAACTGTTTTTT. It codes for CASSSDRENEKLFF. The V call is TRBV7-9, the J call TRBJ1-4, with 7 positions matching TRBD1. The CDR3 loop spans 14 amino acids. The V gene's germline CDR1 is SEHNR and CDR2 FQNEAQ (reference sequence). The V and J ends lost 4 bases and 5 bases, in that order; junction bases with no gene match: 4.